The source of this T cell receptor beta chain is a study of T cell responses to AZD1222 COVID-19 vaccine. The study's findings and limits: Nearly half of the spike-specific TCRs reportedly recognize variant regions that carry no mutations. Spike-specific TCR repertoires showed rising breadth and depth after two AZD1222 doses.

The protocol was immunoSEQ multiplex PCR, while the TCRdb copy is restricted to in-frame clones and leaves out a portion. In the table there are 130,000 or so clones, 80% to 95% of which are singletons. In regard to this clone: No antigen is known for it.

After removal of 0 bases from V and 8 bases from J, the junction contained 6 bases not matched to a gene. The CDR3 runs 14 residues. The germline V gene encodes CDR1 SGHRS and CDR2 YFSETQ. V is TRBV5-1 and J is TRBJ1-1; 8 nucleotides line up with TRBD1. The clonotype was recovered from an adult who received the AZD1222 COVID-19 vaccine. Sequencing used peripheral blood, obtained 28 days after the second AZD1222 dose. CDR3 protein: CASSLGPTGVEAFF. In DNA form, the CDR3 reads TGCGCCAGCAGCTTGGGCCCGACAGGGGTGGAAGCTTTCTTT.